The 15 T cell receptor beta chains given below trace back to one sample, sequenced in a study of blood T cell repertoires in COVID-19. TCRdb's copy holds only in-frame clones and misses some; the assay was immunoSEQ multiplex PCR. The sample holds approximately 73,000 clones; roughly nine tenths are singletons and the top ten take roughly 2%. Source material: peripheral blood. All receptors derive from a woman aged 55-70 years with acute or convalescent COVID-19.

This chain links TRBV28 with TRBJ1-6; 10 nucleotides line up with TRBD1. V gave up 5 bases and J gave up 8 bases; unmatched junction bases: 6. The length of the CDR3 is 15 residues. The germline V gene encodes CDR1 MDHEN and CDR2 SYDVKM. The CDR3: CASSPSTGGYSPLHF. DNA of the CDR3: TGTGCCAGCAGTCCCTCGACAGGGGGCTATTCACCCCTCCACTTT.

This clone was found once. This rearrangement joins TRBV6-5 to TRBJ2-7; D call uncertain. Germline assignment: CDR1 MNHEY and CDR2 SVGAGI. Deletions cut 2 bases from V and 3 bases from J, with 8 bases between. CDR3 length: 13 residues. CDR3 protein: CASSYRHGYEQYF. The CDR3 coding sequence is TGTGCCAGCAGTTACCGACATGGCTACGAGCAGTACTTC.

The chain couples TRBV28 to TRBJ2-3, with a tentative D call TRBD2 (6 bases). The ends were cut back, 5 bases at V and 3 bases at J, with 18 bases in the middle. The CDR3 spans 16 residues. Germline values: CDR1 MDHEN, CDR2 SYDVKM. The chain's CDR3 is CASSPPLLAATDTQYF. In DNA form, the CDR3 reads TGTGCCAGCAGTCCGCCTTTACTAGCTGCTACAGATACGCAGTATTTT.

This chain uses TRBV19 with TRBJ2-7; 10 nucleotides match TRBD1. The germline V gene encodes CDR1 LNHDA and CDR2 SQIVND (reference sequence). Trimming cost V 5 bases and J 2 bases; bases outside gene matches: 9. The CDR3 spans 16 residues. CDR3 protein: CASSGAGTGVPYEQYF. In DNA, the CDR3 is TGTGCCAGTAGTGGAGCCGGGACAGGGGTGCCCTACGAGCAGTACTTC.

The chain employs TRBV7-9 and TRBJ1-1; no definite D call. The V end was cut by 5 bases, the J end by 6 bases, with 10 bases between. The CDR3 covers 12 residues. The germline CDR1 and CDR2 sequences are SEHNR and FQNEAQ (reference sequence). The CDR3 spells CASSGDNSEAFF. The CDR3 nucleotides are TGTGCCAGCAGCGGTGACAATTCTGAAGCTTTCTTT.

This sequence joins TRBV11-2 and TRBJ1-1, with 7 bases that match TRBD1. The CDR3 totals 16 residues. The V gene end was trimmed by 6 bases and the J gene end by 1 base; junction bases not matched to a gene: 11. Germline V lookup: CDR1 SGHAT, CDR2 FQNNGV. CDR3 sequence reads: CASRPFTGDQNTEAFF. CDR3 bases: TGTGCCAGCAGGCCATTTACAGGGGATCAGAACACTGAAGCTTTCTTT.

This chain connects TRBV9 to TRBJ2-1; D perhaps matches TRBD1 (6 bases). Trimming pared 0 bases from V and 6 bases from J, leaving 13 bases between. CDR1 SGDLS and CDR2 YYNGEE come from the germline V gene. CDR3 size: 15 residues. The DNA for the CDR3 is TGTGCCAGCAGCGTAGAGTGGGGGCCCATCAATGAGCAGTTCTTC. This codes for CASSVEWGPINEQFF.

J is TRBJ2-3 and V is TRBV29-1; 8 bases match TRBD1. Germline V gene lookup returns CDR1 SQVTM and CDR2 ANQGSEA. This CDR3 has 14 residues. V gave up 6 bases and J gave up 4 bases; unmatched junction bases: 9. CDR3 coding DNA: TGCAGCGTCGTTGGACAGGGTATTGCAGATACGCAGTATTTT. Residues: CSVVGQGIADTQYF.

The gene calls are TRBV27 and TRBJ2-7, with 8 nucleotides matching TRBD2. J gave up 0 bases and V 10 bases, and 5 bases lay outside the gene matches. The CDR3 totals 13 residues. Looked up from germline, CDR1 is MNHEY and CDR2 is SMNVEV (reference sequence). CDR3 residues: CATQRGSSYEQYF. Written as DNA, the CDR3 is TGTGCCACACAGCGGGGGAGCTCCTACGAGCAGTACTTC.

The genes are TRBV21-1 and TRBJ1-1. TRBV21-1 is designated a pseudogene. The CDR3 covers 15 residues. In DNA, the CDR3 is TGTGCCAGCAGCCCCTGGGGGGTAATGAACACTGAAGCTTTCTTT. This sequence encodes CASSPWGVMNTEAFF.

The V call is TRBV7-9, the J call TRBJ2-1; D is perhaps TRBD2 (6 bases). Deletions cut 3 bases from V and 6 bases from J, with 15 bases between. This CDR3 comprises 15 residues. Germline V gene lookup returns CDR1 SEHNR and CDR2 FQNEAQ (reference sequence). The CDR3 loop reads CASSFPQAGINEQFF. The CDR3 DNA reads TGTGCCAGCAGCTTTCCTCAGGCGGGAATCAATGAGCAGTTCTTC.

The chain recombines TRBV18 with TRBJ1-1; 8 nucleotides agree with TRBD1. J was trimmed by 4 bases and V by 4 bases; bases with no gene match: 8. The length of the CDR3 is 15 residues. From germline, CDR1 is KGHSH and CDR2 LQKENI. The CDR3 DNA reads as TGTGCCAGCTCACTATCAGGGGGCGATGTCACTGAAGCTTTCTTT. It encodes CASSLSGGDVTEAFF.

This clone appeared a few times. This chain joins TRBV28 and TRBJ2-2; tentative D call: TRBD2 (5 bases). The germline V and J ends were trimmed by 3 bases and 1 base, with 9 bases remaining between them. This CDR3 is built from 15 residues. The V gene's germline CDR1 is MDHEN and CDR2 SYDVKM. The DNA for the CDR3 is TGTGCCAGCAGTTTTGCCGGGGTGAACACCGGGGAGCTGTTTTTT. Protein sequence: CASSFAGVNTGELFF.

The chain recombines TRBV7-2 with TRBJ2-7; weak D call: TRBD1 (5 bases). The CDR3 is 14 amino acids. The germline CDR1 and CDR2 sequences are SGHTA and FQGNSA. V was clipped by 2 bases and J by 1 base, with 9 bases between them. The CDR3 bases are TGTGCCAGCAGCTTATGGTCAGGGTCCTACGAGCAGTACTTC. It is translated as CASSLWSGSYEQYF.

The gene calls are TRBV6-5 and TRBJ1-2, with 7 nucleotides matching TRBD1. This CDR3 is 15 amino acids long. Germline CDR1 is MNHEY and CDR2 is SVGAGI. After removal of 4 bases from V and 0 bases from J, the junction contained 5 bases not matched to a gene. The CDR3 reads CASSLSGGANYGYTF. CDR3 bases: TGTGCCAGCAGTTTGTCAGGGGGAGCTAACTATGGCTACACCTTC.